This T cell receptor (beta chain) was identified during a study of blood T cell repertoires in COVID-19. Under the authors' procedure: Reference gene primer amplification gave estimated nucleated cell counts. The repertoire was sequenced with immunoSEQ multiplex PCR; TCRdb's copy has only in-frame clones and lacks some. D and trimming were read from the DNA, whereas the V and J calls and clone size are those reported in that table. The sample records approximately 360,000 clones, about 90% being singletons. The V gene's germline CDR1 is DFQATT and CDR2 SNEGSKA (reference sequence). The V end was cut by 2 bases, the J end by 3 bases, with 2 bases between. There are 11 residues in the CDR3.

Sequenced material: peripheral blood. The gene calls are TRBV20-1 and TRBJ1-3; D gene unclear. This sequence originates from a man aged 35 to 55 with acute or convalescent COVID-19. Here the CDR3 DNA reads TGCAGTGCTAGATATGGAAACACCATATATTTT. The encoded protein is CSARYGNTIYF.